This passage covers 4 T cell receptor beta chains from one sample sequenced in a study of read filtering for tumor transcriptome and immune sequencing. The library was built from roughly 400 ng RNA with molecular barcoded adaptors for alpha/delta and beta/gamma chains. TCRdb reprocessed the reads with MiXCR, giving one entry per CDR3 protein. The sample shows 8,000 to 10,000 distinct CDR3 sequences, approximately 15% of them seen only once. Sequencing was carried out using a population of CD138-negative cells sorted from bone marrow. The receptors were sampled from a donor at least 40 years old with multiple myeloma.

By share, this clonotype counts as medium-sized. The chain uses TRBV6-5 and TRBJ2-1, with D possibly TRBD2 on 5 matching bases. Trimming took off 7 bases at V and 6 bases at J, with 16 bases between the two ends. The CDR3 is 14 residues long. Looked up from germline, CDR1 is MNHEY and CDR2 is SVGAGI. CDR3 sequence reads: CASTPSGFGNEQFF. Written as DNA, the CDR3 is TGTGCCAGCACCCCCTCGGGGTTCGGCAATGAGCAGTTCTTC.

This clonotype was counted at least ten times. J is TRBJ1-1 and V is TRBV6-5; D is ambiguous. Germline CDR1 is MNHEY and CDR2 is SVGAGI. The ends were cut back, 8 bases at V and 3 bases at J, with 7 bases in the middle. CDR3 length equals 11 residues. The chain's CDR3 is CASGPHTEAFF. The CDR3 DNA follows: TGTGCCAGCGGCCCTCACACTGAAGCTTTCTTT.

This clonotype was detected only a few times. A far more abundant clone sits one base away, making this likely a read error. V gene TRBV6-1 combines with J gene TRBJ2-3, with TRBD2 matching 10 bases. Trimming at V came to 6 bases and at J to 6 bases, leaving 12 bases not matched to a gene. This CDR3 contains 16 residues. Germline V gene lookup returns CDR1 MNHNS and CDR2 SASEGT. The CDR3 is CASSPFGGSGGDTQYF. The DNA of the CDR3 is TGTGCCAGCAGCCCCTTTGGTGGTAGCGGGGGGGATACGCAGTATTTT.

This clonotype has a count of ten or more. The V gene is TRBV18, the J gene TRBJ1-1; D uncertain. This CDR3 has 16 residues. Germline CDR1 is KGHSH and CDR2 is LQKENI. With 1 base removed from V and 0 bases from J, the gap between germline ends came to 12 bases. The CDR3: CASSPQTVGMNTEAFF. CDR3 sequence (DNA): TGTGCCAGCTCACCACAGACGGTCGGGATGAACACTGAAGCTTTCTTT.